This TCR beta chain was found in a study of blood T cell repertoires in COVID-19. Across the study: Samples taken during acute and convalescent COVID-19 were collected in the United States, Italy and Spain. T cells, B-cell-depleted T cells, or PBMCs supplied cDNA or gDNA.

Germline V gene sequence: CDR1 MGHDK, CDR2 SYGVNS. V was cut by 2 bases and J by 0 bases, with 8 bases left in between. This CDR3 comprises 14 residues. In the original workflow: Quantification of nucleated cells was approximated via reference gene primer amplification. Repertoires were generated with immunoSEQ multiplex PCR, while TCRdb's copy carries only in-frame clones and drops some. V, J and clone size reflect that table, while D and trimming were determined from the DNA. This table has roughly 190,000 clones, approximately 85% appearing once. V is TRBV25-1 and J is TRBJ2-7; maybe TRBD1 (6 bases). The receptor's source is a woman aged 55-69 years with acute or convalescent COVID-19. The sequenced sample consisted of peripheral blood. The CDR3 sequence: CASSERGFSYEQYF. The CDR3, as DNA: TGTGCCAGCAGTGAAAGGGGGTTCTCCTACGAGCAGTACTTC.